One and the same sample provided the 12 T cell receptor beta chains below, sequenced in a study of beta chain features in type 1 diabetes. The entirety of the isolated RNA underwent reverse transcription, so expressed TCRB transcripts were sequenced. Repertoires were generated with immunoSEQ multiplex PCR, while TCRdb's copy carries only in-frame clones and drops some. The sample lists about 410,000 clones; 11% to 15% were seen once. Sequenced sample: naive CD4+ T cells from blood. The origin of the receptors is a man younger than 40 in good health.

This chain uses TRBV4-1 with TRBJ1-1; 7 nucleotides agree with TRBD1. Trimming cost V 1 base and J 2 bases; bases outside gene matches: 4. The length of the CDR3 is 15 residues. Looked up from germline, CDR1 is MGHRA and CDR2 is YSYEKL. This CDR3 is CASSQVDRENTEAFF. In DNA form, the CDR3 reads TGCGCCAGCAGCCAAGTCGACAGGGAAAACACTGAAGCTTTCTTT.

There are a few counts of this clone. The genes are TRBV9 and TRBJ2-3; 8 nucleotides align to TRBD1. V was pared by 4 bases and J by 0 bases, with 10 bases of the junction left unmatched. This CDR3 has 17 amino acids. Germline V gene data show CDR1 as SGDLS and CDR2 as YYNGEE. The CDR3 here is CASSRTGLRFSTDTQYF. The DNA of the CDR3 is TGTGCCAGCAGCCGGACAGGGCTACGATTTAGCACAGATACGCAGTATTTT.

This clone was detected a few times. This chain links TRBV11-3 with TRBJ2-5, with D perhaps TRBD1 (5 bases). Germline V gene data show CDR1 as SGHNT and CDR2 as YENEEA. Trimming cost V 0 bases and J 7 bases, with 15 bases left between them. This CDR3 comprises 15 residues. The CDR3 nucleotides read TGTGCCAGCAGCTTAGATCCGGCAGGGTCAGGGACCCAGTACTTC. Its protein product is CASSLDPAGSGTQYF.

This clone was picked up a small number of times. This chain connects TRBV7-6 to TRBJ2-5, with D possibly TRBD2 on 5 matching bases. V dropped 2 bases and J dropped 1 base, with 8 bases sitting between them. CDR1 SGHVS and CDR2 FNYEAQ come from the germline V gene. This CDR3 contains 14 residues. In DNA, the CDR3 is TGTGCCAGCAGCTTATCGGGGATCCAAGAGACCCAGTACTTC. Amino acids: CASSLSGIQETQYF.

This clone was observed a handful of times. The chain links TRBV7-8 to TRBJ2-1, with D maybe TRBD2 (7 bases). V was shortened by 4 bases and J by 5 bases, with 18 bases between the two germline ends. The CDR3 consists of 16 residues. Germline CDR1 reads SGHVS; CDR2 reads FQNEAQ. The CDR3 nucleotides are TGTGCCAGCAGCTCGCTTGGCCGGGGGGCTAACAATGAGCAGTTCTTC. This sequence encodes CASSSLGRGANNEQFF.

At least ten counts were recorded for this clone. This chain links TRBV30 with TRBJ2-7, with a weak D call TRBD2 (5 bases). In germline, CDR1 is GTSNPN, CDR2 SVGIG (reference sequence). V was trimmed by 4 bases and J by 6 bases, leaving 13 bases between them. This CDR3 region has 12 residues. The CDR3 nucleotides are TGTGCCTGGACTCGGATTAGCGCCGAGCAGTACGTC. It yields the protein CAWTRISAEQYV.

This clone has just a few counts. The genes are TRBV5-1 and TRBJ2-1; no firm D call. This CDR3 has 14 amino acids. V was trimmed by 2 bases and J by 0 bases, leaving 6 bases between them. The V gene's germline CDR1 is SGHRS and CDR2 YFSETQ. The CDR3, as DNA: TGCGCCAGCAGCTTCCGAGACTCCTACAATGAGCAGTTCTTC. Protein sequence: CASSFRDSYNEQFF.

V gene TRBV27 combines with J gene TRBJ2-1; 7 bases match TRBD2. The V and J ends lost 0 bases and 8 bases, in that order; junction bases with no gene match: 10. Germline V gene data show CDR1 as MNHEY and CDR2 as SMNVEV (reference sequence). There are 16 residues in the CDR3. Here the CDR3 reads CASSLSGTGTNYEQFF. CDR3 in DNA: TGTGCCAGCAGTTTATCTGGCACCGGGACTAACTATGAGCAGTTCTTC.

The V gene is TRBV5-6, the J gene TRBJ1-1; D is undetermined. The CDR3 covers 15 residues. V was trimmed by 1 base and J by 0 bases, leaving 10 bases between them. CDR1 and CDR2 from the germline V gene are SGHDT and YYEEEE. The CDR3 DNA sequence: TGTGCCAGCAGCTTGTCAGCCGTCATGAACACTGAAGCTTTCTTT. As protein: CASSLSAVMNTEAFF.

The rearrangement links TRBV4-1 to TRBJ1-4, with D perhaps matching TRBD1 (5 bases). The V and J ends lost 3 bases and 7 bases respectively, with 15 bases between them. CDR3 length: 15 amino acids. Germline CDR1 is MGHRA and CDR2 is YSYEKL. The CDR3: CASSQQGRLGEKLFF. In DNA, the CDR3 is TGCGCCAGCAGCCAGCAGGGACGCCTGGGTGAAAAACTGTTTTTT.

This CDR3 reads CASSSFRTSWSYEQYV. As DNA, the CDR3 is TGTGCCAGCAGCTCGTTCCGAACTAGCTGGTCCTACGAGCAGTACGTC. The chain carries TRBV7-9 and TRBJ2-7; D is possibly TRBD2 (6 bases). This CDR3 contains 16 residues. V lost 4 bases and J 1 base, leaving 17 bases between the germline ends. Germline assignment: CDR1 SEHNR and CDR2 FQNEAQ (reference sequence).

V gene TRBV4-3 combines with J gene TRBJ1-3; the D is unclear. Trimming shortened V by 1 base and J by 5 bases, and 12 bases separated the two germline ends. Per germline, CDR1 LGHNA and CDR2 YSLEER. The CDR3 is 15 residues long. The CDR3 loop reads CASSQVRSYRNTIYF. The CDR3 DNA is TGCGCCAGCAGCCAAGTCAGGAGTTATAGAAACACCATATATTTT.